The clone carrying this TCR beta chain was counted a single time. Antigen: not known. Trimming stripped 3 bases from V and 6 bases from J, with 8 bases between. CDR1 is DFQATT and CDR2 is SNEGSKA in the germline V gene (reference sequence). This CDR3 contains 11 residues. Those who donated were healthy bone marrow donors. The data belong to a study of cytomegalovirus exposure and HLA in healthy donors. Study-wide results and limits: Later work found that TCR association rates differed between HLA loci; DRB1 had the most and HLA-C the fewest. A later analysis linked a missense variant in DCLRE1C to the trimming of TCR beta V and J genes.

It was with 60 Vbeta and 13 Jbeta primers that the PCR ran. Sequencing used immunoSEQ multiplex PCR; TCRdb keeps in-frame clones, though not all of them. The table has some 77,000 clones, around 80% seen once. This chain links TRBV20-1 with TRBJ2-5; D is uncertain. Sequencing input: PBMCs. The sequence derives from a man aged 25-40 years in good health and CMV-seronegative. CDR3 in amino acids: CSASPTQTQYF. The CDR3 DNA sequence: TGCAGTGCTAGCCCGACTCAGACCCAGTACTTC.